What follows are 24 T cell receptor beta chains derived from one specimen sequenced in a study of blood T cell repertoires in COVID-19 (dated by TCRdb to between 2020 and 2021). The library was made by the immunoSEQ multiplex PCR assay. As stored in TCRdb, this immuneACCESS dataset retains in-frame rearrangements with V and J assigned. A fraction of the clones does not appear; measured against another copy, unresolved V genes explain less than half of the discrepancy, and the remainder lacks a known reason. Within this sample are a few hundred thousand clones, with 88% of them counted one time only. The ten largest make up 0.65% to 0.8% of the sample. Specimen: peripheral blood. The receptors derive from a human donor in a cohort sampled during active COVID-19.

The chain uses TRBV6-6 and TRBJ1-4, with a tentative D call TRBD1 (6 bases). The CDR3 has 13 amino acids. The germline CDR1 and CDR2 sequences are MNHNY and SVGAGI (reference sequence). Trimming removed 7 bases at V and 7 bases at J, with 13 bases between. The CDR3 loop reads CASIWGGSEKLFF. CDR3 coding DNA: TGTGCCAGCATCTGGGGGGGCAGTGAAAAACTGTTTTTT.

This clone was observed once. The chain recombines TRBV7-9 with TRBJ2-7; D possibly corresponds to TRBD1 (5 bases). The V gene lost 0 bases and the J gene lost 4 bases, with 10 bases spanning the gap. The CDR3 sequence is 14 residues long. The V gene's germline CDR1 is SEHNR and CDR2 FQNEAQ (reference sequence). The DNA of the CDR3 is TGTGCCAGCAGCTTAGCCTCGACAGTTTACGAGCAGTACTTC. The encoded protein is CASSLASTVYEQYF.

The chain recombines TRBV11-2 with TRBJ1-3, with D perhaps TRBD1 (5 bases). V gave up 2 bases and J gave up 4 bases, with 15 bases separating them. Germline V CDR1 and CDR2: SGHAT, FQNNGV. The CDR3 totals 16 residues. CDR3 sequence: CASSLTGRRGGNTIYF. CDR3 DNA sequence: TGTGCCAGCAGCTTAACAGGACGTCGGGGGGGAAACACCATATATTTT.

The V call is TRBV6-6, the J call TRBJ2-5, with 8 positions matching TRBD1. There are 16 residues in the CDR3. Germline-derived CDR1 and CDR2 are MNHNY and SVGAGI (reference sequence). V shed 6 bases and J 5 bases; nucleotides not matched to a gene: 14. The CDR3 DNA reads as TGTGCCAGCAGCGACCAAAGGACAGGGATGATGGAGACCCAGTACTTC. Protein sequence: CASSDQRTGMMETQYF.

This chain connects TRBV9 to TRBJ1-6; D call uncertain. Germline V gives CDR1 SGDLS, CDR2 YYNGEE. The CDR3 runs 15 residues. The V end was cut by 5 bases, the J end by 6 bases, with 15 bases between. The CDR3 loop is CASSGDGGSNSPLHF. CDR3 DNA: TGTGCCAGCAGTGGAGATGGAGGGTCTAATTCACCCCTCCACTTT.

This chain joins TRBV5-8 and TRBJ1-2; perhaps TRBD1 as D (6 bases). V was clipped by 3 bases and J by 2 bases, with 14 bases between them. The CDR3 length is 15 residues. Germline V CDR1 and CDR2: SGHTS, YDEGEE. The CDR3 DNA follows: TGTGCCAGCAGCTCCGGACAGACCCTCAACTATGGCTACACCTTC. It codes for CASSSGQTLNYGYTF.

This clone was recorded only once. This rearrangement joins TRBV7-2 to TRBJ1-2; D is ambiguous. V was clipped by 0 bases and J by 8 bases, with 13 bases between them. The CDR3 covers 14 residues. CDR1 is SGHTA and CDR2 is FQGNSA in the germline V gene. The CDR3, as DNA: TGTGCCAGCAGCTTAGCGTTTTCCCGTGGCGGCTACACCTTC. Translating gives CASSLAFSRGGYTF.

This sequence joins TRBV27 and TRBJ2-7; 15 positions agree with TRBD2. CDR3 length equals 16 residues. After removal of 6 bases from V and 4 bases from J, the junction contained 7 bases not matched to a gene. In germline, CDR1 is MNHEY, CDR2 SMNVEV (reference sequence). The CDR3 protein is CASRGLAGGPRYEQYF. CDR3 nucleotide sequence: TGTGCCAGCAGAGGACTAGCGGGGGGGCCTAGGTACGAGCAGTACTTC.

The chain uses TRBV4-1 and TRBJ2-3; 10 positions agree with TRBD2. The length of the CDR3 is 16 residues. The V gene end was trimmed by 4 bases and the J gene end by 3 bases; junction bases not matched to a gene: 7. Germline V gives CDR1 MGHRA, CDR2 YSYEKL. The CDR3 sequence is CASSLSSGGATDTQYF. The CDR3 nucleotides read TGCGCCAGCAGCCTCTCGAGCGGGGGGGCGACAGATACGCAGTATTTT.

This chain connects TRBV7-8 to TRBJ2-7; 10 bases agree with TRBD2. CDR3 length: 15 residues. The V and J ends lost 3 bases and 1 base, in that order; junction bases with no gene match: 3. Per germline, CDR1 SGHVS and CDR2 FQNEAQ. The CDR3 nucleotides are TGTGCCAGCAGCTTTAGCGGGGGGCCTTCCTACGAGCAGTACTTC. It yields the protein CASSFSGGPSYEQYF.

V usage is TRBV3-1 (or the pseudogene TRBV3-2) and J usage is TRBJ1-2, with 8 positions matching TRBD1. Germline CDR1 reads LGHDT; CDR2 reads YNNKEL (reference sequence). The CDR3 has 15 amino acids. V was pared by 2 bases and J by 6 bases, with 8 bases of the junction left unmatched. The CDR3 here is CASSQSRQGYDGYTF. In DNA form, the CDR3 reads TGTGCCAGCAGCCAATCAAGACAGGGGTATGATGGCTACACCTTC.

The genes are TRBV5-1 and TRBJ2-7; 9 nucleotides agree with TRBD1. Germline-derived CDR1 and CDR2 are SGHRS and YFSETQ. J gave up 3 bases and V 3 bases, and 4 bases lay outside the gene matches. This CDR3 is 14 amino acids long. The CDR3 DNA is TGCGCCAGCAGCTACGGACAGGGGCGCTACGAGCAGTACTTC. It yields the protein CASSYGQGRYEQYF.

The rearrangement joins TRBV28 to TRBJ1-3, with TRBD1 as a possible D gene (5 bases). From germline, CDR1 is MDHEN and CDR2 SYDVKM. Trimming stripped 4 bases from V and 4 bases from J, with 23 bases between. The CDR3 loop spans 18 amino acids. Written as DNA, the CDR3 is TGTGCCAGCAGTTGGGGAACCTGGGGGGGTGTAAAGGGAAACACCATATATTTT. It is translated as CASSWGTWGGVKGNTIYF.

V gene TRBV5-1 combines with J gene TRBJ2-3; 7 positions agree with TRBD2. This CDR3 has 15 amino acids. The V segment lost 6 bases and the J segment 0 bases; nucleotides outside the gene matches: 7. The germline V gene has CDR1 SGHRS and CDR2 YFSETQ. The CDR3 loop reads CASNPAGTSTDTQYF. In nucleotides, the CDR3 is TGCGCCAGCAACCCAGCGGGGACTAGCACAGATACGCAGTATTTT. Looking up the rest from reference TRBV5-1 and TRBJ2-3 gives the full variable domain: KAGVTQTPRYLIKTRGQQVTLSCSPISGHRSVSWYQQTPGQGLQFLFEYFSETQRNKGNFPGRFSGRQFSNSRSEMNVSTLELGDSALYLCASNPAGTSTDTQYFGPGTRLTVL.

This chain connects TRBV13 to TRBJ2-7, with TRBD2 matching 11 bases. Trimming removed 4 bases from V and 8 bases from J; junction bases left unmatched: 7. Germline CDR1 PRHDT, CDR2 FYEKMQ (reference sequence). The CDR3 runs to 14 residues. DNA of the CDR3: TGTGCCAGCAGCTCAACTAGCGGGAGAGTTCAGCAGTACTTC. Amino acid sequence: CASSSTSGRVQQYF.

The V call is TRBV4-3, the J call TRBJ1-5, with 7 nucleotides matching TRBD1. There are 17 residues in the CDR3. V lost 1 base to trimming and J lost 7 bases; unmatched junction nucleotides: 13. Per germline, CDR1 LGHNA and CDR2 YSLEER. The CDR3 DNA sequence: TGCGCCAGCAGCCAAGTATATGGTGGAGGGGGCCAGCAGCCCCAGCATTTT. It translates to CASSQVYGGGGQQPQHF.

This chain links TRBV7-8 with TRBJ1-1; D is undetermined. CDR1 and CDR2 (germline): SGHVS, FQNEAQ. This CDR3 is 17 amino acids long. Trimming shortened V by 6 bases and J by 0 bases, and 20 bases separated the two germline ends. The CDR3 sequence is CASRPPTWETLNTEAFF. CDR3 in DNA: TGTGCCAGCAGACCCCCTACCTGGGAGACTTTGAACACTGAAGCTTTCTTT.

This CDR3 is CASSFRGTGVYEQYF. CDR3 DNA sequence: TGTGCCAGCAGCTTTCGTGGGACAGGGGTTTACGAGCAGTACTTC. This chain links TRBV5-4 with TRBJ2-7, with 10 bases that match TRBD1. Germline-derived CDR1 and CDR2 are SGHNT and YYREEE (reference sequence). The ends lost 2 bases at V and 4 bases at J; junction bases unmatched: 6. CDR3 length: 15 residues.

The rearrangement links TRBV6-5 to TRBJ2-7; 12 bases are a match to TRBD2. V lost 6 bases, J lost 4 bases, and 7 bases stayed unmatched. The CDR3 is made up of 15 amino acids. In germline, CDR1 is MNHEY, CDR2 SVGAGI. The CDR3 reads CASRQGLAGIYEQYF. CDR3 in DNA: TGTGCCAGCAGACAAGGACTAGCGGGGATATACGAGCAGTACTTC.

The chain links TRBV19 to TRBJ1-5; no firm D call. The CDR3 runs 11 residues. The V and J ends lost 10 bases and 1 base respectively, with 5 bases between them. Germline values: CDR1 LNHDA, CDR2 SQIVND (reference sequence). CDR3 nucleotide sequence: TGTGCCACCGGGAGCAATCAGCCCCAGCATTTT. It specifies CATGSNQPQHF.

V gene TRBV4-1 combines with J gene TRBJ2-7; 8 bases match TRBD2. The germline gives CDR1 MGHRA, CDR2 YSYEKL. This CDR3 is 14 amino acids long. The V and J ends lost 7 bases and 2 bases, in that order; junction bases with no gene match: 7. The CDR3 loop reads CASTTGLGPYEQYF. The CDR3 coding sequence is TGCGCCAGCACCACGGGACTAGGACCCTACGAGCAGTACTTC.

Here the CDR3 reads CASSLREAHEQYF. The DNA of the CDR3 is TGTGCCAGCAGCTTAAGGGAGGCCCACGAGCAGTACTTC. The chain carries TRBV7-9 and TRBJ2-7; the D gene is possibly TRBD2 (6 bases). Looked up from germline, CDR1 is SEHNR and CDR2 is FQNEAQ (reference sequence). V was clipped by 2 bases and J by 5 bases, with 10 bases between them. CDR3 length equals 13 residues.

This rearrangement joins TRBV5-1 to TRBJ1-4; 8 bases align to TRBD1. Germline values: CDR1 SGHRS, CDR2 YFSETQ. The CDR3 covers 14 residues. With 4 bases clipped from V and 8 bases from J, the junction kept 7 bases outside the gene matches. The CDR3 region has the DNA TGCGCCAGCAGCCAGGGACAGGAGATAGAAAAACTGTTTTTT. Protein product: CASSQGQEIEKLFF.

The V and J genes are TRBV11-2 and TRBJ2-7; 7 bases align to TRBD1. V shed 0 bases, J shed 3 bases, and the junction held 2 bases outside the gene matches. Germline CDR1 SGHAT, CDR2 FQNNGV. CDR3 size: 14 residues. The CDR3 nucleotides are TGTGCCAGCAGCTTAGAAAGGGACAGCTACGAGCAGTACTTC. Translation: CASSLERDSYEQYF.